This T cell receptor beta chain is from a study of blood T cell repertoires in COVID-19. About the study: The origin of the acute and convalescent COVID-19 samples was the United States, Italy and Spain.

Trimming removed 4 bases at V and 4 bases at J, with 17 bases between. The CDR3 length is 16 residues. Germline CDR1 reads SGHRS; CDR2 reads YFSETQ. The protocol was immunoSEQ multiplex PCR, while the TCRdb copy is restricted to in-frame clones and leaves out a portion. The repertoire holds a few hundred thousand clones, with approximately 80% as singletons. The genes are TRBV5-1 and TRBJ1-4, with D hard to call. Sequenced input: peripheral blood. The origin of this receptor is a woman in her late teens or twenties with acute or convalescent COVID-19. The CDR3 loop is CASSLPGVNFNEKLFF. The CDR3 DNA reads as TGCGCCAGCAGCCTTCCGGGTGTAAATTTTAATGAAAAACTGTTTTTT.